The T cell receptor beta chain under discussion was sequenced for a study of cytomegalovirus exposure and HLA in healthy donors. In its sample, this clone was seen a few times. The CDR3 spans 14 residues. J lost 8 bases, V lost 0 bases, and 4 bases had no gene match. Germline assignment: CDR1 SGHTA and CDR2 FQGNSA. 60 Vbeta and 13 Jbeta primers were used in PCR. Using immunoSEQ multiplex PCR, the repertoire was profiled, and TCRdb retains in-frame clones only, with some absent. Altogether about 110,000 clones are present, roughly 82% being singletons, with the ten largest covering 1.6%. The sequenced sample consisted of PBMCs. This rearrangement joins TRBV7-2 to TRBJ1-2; 9 bases match TRBD1. The TCR comes from a man aged 50 to 59 in good health and CMV-seronegative. CDR3 loop: CASSLAGQGRGYTF. Written as DNA, the CDR3 is TGTGCCAGCAGCTTAGCGGGACAGGGAAGAGGCTACACCTTC.